These 18 T cell receptor delta chains share one sample of origin, sequenced in a study of gamma-delta T cells after stem cell transplantation. TCRdb reprocessed the RT-PCR reads through CATT. The sample has roughly 1,600 delta-chain clones, more than 1.5% seen once. The sample taken for sequencing was gamma-delta T cells. These receptors came from a human donor. It is not recorded whose cells these are; they may come from a transplant donor.

A remark on this clone: TCRdb has a much larger clone's protein, which differs at residue 5 from the translation of this DNA, likely because of a read error; what is shown is the protein translated from the DNA. This chain uses TRDV2 with TRDJ3; 10 nucleotides match TRDD3. V dropped 3 bases and J dropped 1; count of bases not matched to a gene: 11. Germline V gene lookup returns CDR1 GEAIGNYY and CDR2 EKD. The CDR3 length is 20 residues. The CDR3 nucleotides are TGTGCCTGTGACCCCGGGACTGGGGGATTCCCTTCCTGGGACACCCGACAGATGTTTTTC. It specifies CACDPGTGGFPSWDTRQMFF.

This clone was detected a few times. This is likely an artifact of a read error, given a far larger clone one base away. The same CDR3 also results from other DNA sequences found in this sample. The CDR3 sequence is CACDPVIEGGSLSHTGKYTDKLIF. DNA for the CDR3: TGTGCCTGTGACCCCGTAATCGAAGGGGGGTCTCTTTCCCACACCGGGAAATACACCGATAAACTCATCTTT. The V and J genes are TRDV2 and TRDJ1; D is tentatively TRDD1 or TRDD3 (5 bases each). V dropped 3 bases and J dropped 0 bases, with 40 bases sitting between them. Germline CDR1 reads GEAIGNYY; CDR2 reads EKD. The CDR3 is 24 amino acids.

This clone was counted between two and nine times. The likely explanation is a read error, given a far larger clone one base away. This same CDR3 is encoded by further DNA sequences in the sample. V is TRDV1 and J is TRDJ1; 10 nucleotides match TRDD3. This CDR3 region has 19 residues. The V segment lost 1 base and the J segment 3 bases; nucleotides outside the gene matches: 14. Germline CDR1 reads TSWWSYY; CDR2 reads QGS. In DNA form, the CDR3 reads TGTGCTCTTGGGGAACGCTCGAGCACTGGGGGATTGGTAGCCGATAAACTCATCTTT. Translated: CALGERSSTGGLVADKLIF.

This clone was recorded many times. With a far larger clone one base away, a read error is the likely cause. Other DNA sequences in the same sample also yield this CDR3. This chain connects TRDV2 to TRDJ1; D might be TRDD3 (6 bases). CDR1 is GEAIGNYY, CDR2 EKD, per germline. V was cut by 1 base and J by 0 bases, with 17 bases left in between. The length of the CDR3 is 17 residues. CDR3 amino acids: CACDTVAGGPYTDKLIF. The CDR3 coding sequence is TGTGCCTGTGACACGGTAGCCGGGGGACCCTACACCGATAAACTCATCTTT.

Worth noting for this clone: A far more abundant clone sits one base away, making this likely a read error. The sample carries other DNA sequences with the same CDR3. The J gene is TRDJ1, the V gene TRDV2; TRDD3 aligns across 10 bases. The V gene end was trimmed by 0 bases and the J gene end by 0 bases; junction bases not matched to a gene: 15. This CDR3 is 20 amino acids long. The V gene's germline CDR1 is GEAIGNYY and CDR2 EKD. The CDR3 sequence: CACDTVVRGGYVGHTDKLIF. CDR3 sequence (DNA): TGTGCCTGTGACACCGTGGTCCGCGGGGGATACGTGGGACACACCGATAAACTCATCTTT.

As regards this clone: A far larger clone is only one base removed, so a read error is likely. Other DNA sequences in this specimen translate into the identical CDR3. This chain joins TRDV2 and TRDJ1, with 7 bases identical to TRDD3. Trimming removed 1 base from V and 7 bases from J; junction bases left unmatched: 20. The CDR3 is 18 amino acids. Per germline, CDR1 GEAIGNYY and CDR2 EKD. The chain's CDR3 is CACDTVSFTGDLSGKLIF. CDR3 sequence (DNA): TGTGCCTGTGACACTGTCAGTTTTACTGGGGACCTCTCAGGTAAACTCATCTTT.

This clone was recorded many times. The protein held in TCRdb is that of a much larger clone and does not match this DNA's translation at residue 6, likely because of a read error; the protein shown is translated from the DNA. The chain is built from TRDV1 and TRDJ1, with TRDD3 matching over 12 bases. CDR1 is TSWWSYY, CDR2 QGS, per germline. The CDR3 is 19 residues long. Trimming took 2 bases from V and 1 from J; bases not matched to a gene: 11. The CDR3, as DNA: TGTGCTCTTGGGGAAGGGACGGTCTGGGGGATACGAATCACCGATAAACTCATCTTT. This gives the protein CALGEGTVWGIRITDKLIF.

This clone was observed a handful of times. TCRdb assigns this DNA the protein of a much larger clone, which departs from its translation at residue 10; this likely reflects a read error, and the protein shown comes from translating the DNA. The chain couples TRDV2 to TRDJ1, with D possibly matching TRDD3 (6 bases). Per the germline V gene, CDR1 is GEAIGNYY and CDR2 is EKD. This CDR3 is built from 16 residues. Between the trimmed V and J ends, which lost 2 bases and 2 bases, there was a span of 17 bases. The CDR3 is CACDKAWLGSTDKLIF. In DNA form, the CDR3 reads TGTGCCTGTGACAAGGCCTGGCTGGGGAGTACCGATAAACTCATCTTT.

This clone was seen at least ten times. Within the sample, other DNA sequences also encode this same CDR3. The chain employs TRDV1 and TRDJ1; D is possibly TRDD3 (6 bases). The ends were cut back, 3 bases at V and 0 bases at J, with 41 bases in the middle. The CDR3 covers 25 residues. CDR1 and CDR2 (germline): TSWWSYY, QGS. The CDR3 nucleotides read TGTGCTCTTGGGGAGAGCCCCGCTACCCCGCACCAGTTCCCTTGGGGGTTCTCGTACACCGATAAACTCATCTTT. This encodes CALGESPATPHQFPWGFSYTDKLIF.

Notes on this clone: The mismatch at residue 11 between this DNA's translation and the TCRdb protein of a much larger clone likely reflects a read error; the protein shown is translated from the DNA. The chain carries TRDV2 and TRDJ3; TRDD3 aligns across 9 bases. The CDR3 has 19 amino acids. From germline, CDR1 is GEAIGNYY and CDR2 EKD. V was pared by 3 bases and J by 2 bases, with 10 bases of the junction left unmatched. CDR3 DNA: TGTGCCTGTGACGCAGTACTGGGGGACCCACCCTGGGACACCCGACAGATGTTTTTC. This gives the protein CACDAVLGDPPWDTRQMFF.

The table lists this clone with a few counts. The protein given by TCRdb reflects a much larger clone and differs at residue 10 from this DNA's translation, likely from a read error; the protein shown is the DNA's translation. The chain employs TRDV2 and TRDJ1, with a tentative D call TRDD3 (6 bases). Germline CDR1 and CDR2: GEAIGNYY and EKD. The CDR3 is 18 residues long. Between the trimmed V and J ends, which lost 3 bases and 1 base, there was a span of 23 bases. The CDR3 loop reads CACDPVGDRRHSTDKLIF. The CDR3 DNA is TGTGCCTGTGACCCCGTTGGGGATCGTAGGCACTCCACCGATAAACTCATCTTT.

This clone occurred a few times. One base separates it from a far larger clone, so it is likely a read error. Other DNA sequences in this specimen translate into the identical CDR3. This sequence joins TRDV2 and TRDJ3; 9 positions match TRDD3. CDR3 size: 19 residues. The ends lost 3 bases at V and 4 bases at J; junction bases unmatched: 12. Germline loops: CDR1 GEAIGNYY, CDR2 EKD. CDR3 nucleotides: TGTGCCTGTGACGCAGTACTGGGGGACCCATCTTGGGACACCCGACAGATGTTTTTC. As protein: CACDAVLGDPSWDTRQMFF.

This clone was observed a handful of times. The protein TCRdb gives is from a much larger clone and does not agree with this DNA's translation at residue 14, likely a read error; the protein shown here comes from the DNA. This chain connects TRDV1 to TRDJ1, with TRDD2 matching 9 bases. V lost 3 bases, J lost 5 bases, and 19 bases stayed unmatched. This CDR3 has 19 amino acids. Germline V gives CDR1 TSWWSYY, CDR2 QGS. This chain's CDR3 is CALGEEPSYRTGPWDKLIF. CDR3 nucleotide sequence: TGTGCTCTTGGGGAGGAACCTTCCTACCGAACTGGGCCATGGGATAAACTCATCTTT.

This clone was detected a few times. The protein that TCRdb holds for this DNA derives from a much larger clone and differs from the translated DNA at residue 11, which likely indicates a read error; the protein shown here is translated from the DNA. V gene TRDV1 combines with J gene TRDJ1, with D perhaps TRDD3 (5 bases). Per the germline V gene, CDR1 is TSWWSYY and CDR2 is QGS. V was shortened by 0 bases and J by 3 bases, with 35 bases between the two germline ends. This CDR3 has 23 residues. The CDR3: CALGELRLYWRTPSRPDSDKLIF. The CDR3 region has the DNA TGTGCTCTTGGGGAACTGCGGTTGTACTGGAGGACGCCGAGCCGGCCAGACTCCGATAAACTCATCTTT.

This clone was seen only a few times. The TCRdb protein, from a much larger clone, departs from this DNA's translation at residue 9, likely by read error; the protein shown derives from the DNA. The rearrangement joins TRDV2 to TRDJ1, with TRDD3 matching 7 bases. Losses at the gene ends were 3 bases for V and 0 bases for J; bases not matched to a gene: 18. This CDR3 is 19 amino acids long. Germline CDR1 reads GEAIGNYY; CDR2 reads EKD. CDR3 DNA sequence: TGTGCCTGTGACTTCTTGACTGGGGTATACGCGGGCTACACCGATAAACTCATCTTT. Its protein is CACDFLTGVYAGYTDKLIF.

On this clone itself: A far larger clone is off by one base, so a read error is likely. The chain has TRDV2 and TRDJ1, with D perhaps TRDD3 (5 bases). This CDR3 has 24 amino acids. Germline CDR1 reads GEAIGNYY; CDR2 reads EKD. With 0 bases removed from V and 0 bases from J, the gap between germline ends came to 37 bases. CDR3 sequence: CACDTVIEGGSLSHTGKYTDKLIF. The DNA of the CDR3 is TGTGCCTGTGACACCGTAATCGAAGGGGGGTCTCTTTCCCACACCGGGAAGTACACCGATAAACTCATCTTT.

A note on this clone: The protein given by TCRdb reflects a much larger clone and differs at residue 15 from this DNA's translation, likely from a read error; the protein shown is the DNA's translation. The chain employs TRDV2 and TRDJ1; 10 bases agree with TRDD3. This CDR3 comprises 17 residues. Looked up from germline, CDR1 is GEAIGNYY and CDR2 is EKD. CDR3 DNA: TGTGCCTGTGATAAACTGGGGGATGGACGGGACACCGATAAACCCATCTTT. Amino acids: CACDKLGDGRDTDKPIF.

This clone was detected ten times or more. This probably arose from a read error, given a far larger clone one base away. V gene TRDV2 combines with J gene TRDJ1; 8 bases fit TRDD3. The trim removed 1 base at V and 0 bases at J, leaving 9 bases unmatched. The CDR3 length is 17 residues. The germline CDR1 and CDR2 sequences are GEAIGNYY and EKD. The CDR3 protein is CACDTVAGGPHTDKLIF. The CDR3 DNA follows: TGTGCCTGTGACACGGTAGCTGGGGGACCCCACACCGATAAACTCATCTTT.